Reported below is one T cell receptor (beta chain). Its cognate antigen is unknown. This record comes from a study of shared clonotypes between healthy human individuals. Study outcomes and limitations: Sampling covered nothing but blood. Tissue TCR repertoires likely differ from those found in blood. Non-shared clonotypes showed lower generation probabilities than clonotypes common to all four donors. With a handful of donors compared, roughly 5% of naive CD4 clonotypes were shared.

Germline loops: CDR1 SGHDT, CDR2 YYEEEE. Trimming took 1 base from V and 6 from J; bases not matched to a gene: 11. This CDR3 comprises 16 residues. Genomic DNA belonging to each subset was distributed in equal measure over several immunoSEQ plates. The protocol was immunoSEQ multiplex PCR, while the TCRdb copy is restricted to in-frame clones and leaves out a portion. The sample contains about 1 million clones, 65% to 75% of which appear only once. The sequencing sample was made of memory CD4+ T cells sorted from blood. Stated subset: CD45RA-negative fraction. V and J are TRBV5-6 and TRBJ2-7, with 9 bases that match TRBD1. The TCR originated in a man between 18 and 35 years old in good health. The CDR3 coding sequence is TGTGCCAGCAGCTTGATTGAAGAGGGACAGGGTAGCGAGCAGTACTTC. It yields the protein CASSLIEEGQGSEQYF.